This TCR beta chain was sequenced during a study of blood T cell repertoires in COVID-19. Repertoires were generated with immunoSEQ multiplex PCR, while TCRdb's copy carries only in-frame clones and drops some. The sample lists about 280,000 clones, almost 85% occurring once. In germline, CDR1 is MNHNY, CDR2 SVGAGI (reference sequence). CDR3 length: 16 amino acids. V gave up 1 base and J gave up 2 bases, with 12 bases separating them. This TCR derives from a man aged 50-59 years with active or convalescent COVID-19. Material for sequencing was peripheral blood. This chain links TRBV6-6 with TRBJ1-5; D might be TRBD1 (5 bases). As DNA, the CDR3 is TGTGCCAGCAGTTACTTATTTGCCAGGGGCAATCAGCCCCAGCATTTT. Translated: CASSYLFARGNQPQHF.